This TCR beta chain was observed in a study of patients and donors after allogeneic stem cell transplantation. V was trimmed by 0 bases and J by 2 bases, leaving 8 bases between them. The germline V gene encodes CDR1 LGHNA and CDR2 YNFKEQ. The CDR3 is made up of 15 amino acids. In this sample, this clonotype turned up once. TCRdb reanalysed the RT-PCR reads using MiXCR and keeps one entry per CDR3 protein. The sample carries some 880,000 distinct CDR3 sequences, roughly 18% recorded once. The TCR comes from a human donor who was either an allogeneic HSCT recipient or a stem cell or donor lymphocyte infusion donor (not recorded which). It is not recorded whose cells these are; they may come from a transplant donor. Sequenced sample: blood, either unsorted or a sorted T cell fraction (not recorded which). The J gene is TRBJ2-1, the V gene TRBV4-2, with no clear D. The CDR3 here is CASSQDRDAYNEQFF. CDR3 coding DNA: TGTGCCAGCAGCCAAGATCGAGATGCCTACAATGAGCAGTTCTTC.